This is a list of T cell receptor beta chains from one sample in a study of CD8+ T cells in alopecia areata. Measured with immunoSEQ multiplex PCR; TCRdb has only the in-frame clones, and not every one. The table shows 87,000 or so clones, with about two thirds occurring only once. This sample comprised CD8+ T cells sorted from blood, obtained at week 44, from a patient treated with tofacitinib. These receptors originate from a human donor with alopecia areata. Each CDR3 is given without its conserved first and last residue. The D gene is left open where the match is weak.

cdr3_aa: ASIGLVDGSGYT
d_call: -
v_call: TRBV2
cdr3_length: 12
j_call: TRBJ1-2

cdr3_aa: ATSRDQQVGEQF
d_call: -
v_call: TRBV15
cdr3_length: 12
j_call: TRBJ2-1

cdr3_aa: ASSELGQGALQETQY
d_call: TRBD1
v_call: TRBV10-2
cdr3_length: 15
j_call: TRBJ2-5

cdr3_aa: ASSIRDYSSPLH
d_call: -
v_call: TRBV19
cdr3_length: 12
j_call: TRBJ1-6

cdr3_aa: ASSPAGGYNEQF
d_call: TRBD2
v_call: TRBV14
cdr3_length: 12
j_call: TRBJ2-1

cdr3_aa: ASSLGTGSYNEQF
d_call: TRBD1
v_call: TRBV6-5
cdr3_length: 13
j_call: TRBJ2-1

cdr3_aa: ASSPQVSGRNTEAF
d_call: -
v_call: TRBV11-2
cdr3_length: 14
j_call: TRBJ1-1

cdr3_aa: ASSYSAVSNQPQH
d_call: -
v_call: TRBV6-5
cdr3_length: 13
j_call: TRBJ1-5

cdr3_aa: ASSSTPDNYEQY
d_call: -
v_call: TRBV27
cdr3_length: 12
j_call: TRBJ2-7

cdr3_aa: ASSQDGAYEQY
d_call: -
v_call: TRBV4-3
cdr3_length: 11
j_call: TRBJ2-7

cdr3_aa: ASSDLKGLHSYEQY
d_call: -
v_call: TRBV2
cdr3_length: 14
j_call: TRBJ2-7

cdr3_aa: ASSGNLGQGRDTQY
d_call: -
v_call: TRBV11-2
cdr3_length: 14
j_call: TRBJ2-3

cdr3_aa: ASSLGRLLNNEQF
d_call: -
v_call: TRBV7-9
cdr3_length: 13
j_call: TRBJ2-1

cdr3_aa: ASSSSGGSTDTQY
d_call: TRBD2
v_call: TRBV7-6
cdr3_length: 13
j_call: TRBJ2-3

cdr3_aa: ASSGQGRETQY
d_call: TRBD1
v_call: TRBV9
cdr3_length: 11
j_call: TRBJ2-5

cdr3_aa: ASSYDEGGEQY
d_call: -
v_call: TRBV6-5
cdr3_length: 11
j_call: TRBJ2-7

cdr3_aa: ASSFNGRNTGELF
d_call: -
v_call: TRBV7-2
cdr3_length: 13
j_call: TRBJ2-2

cdr3_aa: ASSQVPLYEQY
d_call: -
v_call: TRBV14
cdr3_length: 11
j_call: TRBJ2-7

cdr3_aa: ASSVDASPTNTQY
d_call: -
v_call: TRBV9
cdr3_length: 13
j_call: TRBJ2-3